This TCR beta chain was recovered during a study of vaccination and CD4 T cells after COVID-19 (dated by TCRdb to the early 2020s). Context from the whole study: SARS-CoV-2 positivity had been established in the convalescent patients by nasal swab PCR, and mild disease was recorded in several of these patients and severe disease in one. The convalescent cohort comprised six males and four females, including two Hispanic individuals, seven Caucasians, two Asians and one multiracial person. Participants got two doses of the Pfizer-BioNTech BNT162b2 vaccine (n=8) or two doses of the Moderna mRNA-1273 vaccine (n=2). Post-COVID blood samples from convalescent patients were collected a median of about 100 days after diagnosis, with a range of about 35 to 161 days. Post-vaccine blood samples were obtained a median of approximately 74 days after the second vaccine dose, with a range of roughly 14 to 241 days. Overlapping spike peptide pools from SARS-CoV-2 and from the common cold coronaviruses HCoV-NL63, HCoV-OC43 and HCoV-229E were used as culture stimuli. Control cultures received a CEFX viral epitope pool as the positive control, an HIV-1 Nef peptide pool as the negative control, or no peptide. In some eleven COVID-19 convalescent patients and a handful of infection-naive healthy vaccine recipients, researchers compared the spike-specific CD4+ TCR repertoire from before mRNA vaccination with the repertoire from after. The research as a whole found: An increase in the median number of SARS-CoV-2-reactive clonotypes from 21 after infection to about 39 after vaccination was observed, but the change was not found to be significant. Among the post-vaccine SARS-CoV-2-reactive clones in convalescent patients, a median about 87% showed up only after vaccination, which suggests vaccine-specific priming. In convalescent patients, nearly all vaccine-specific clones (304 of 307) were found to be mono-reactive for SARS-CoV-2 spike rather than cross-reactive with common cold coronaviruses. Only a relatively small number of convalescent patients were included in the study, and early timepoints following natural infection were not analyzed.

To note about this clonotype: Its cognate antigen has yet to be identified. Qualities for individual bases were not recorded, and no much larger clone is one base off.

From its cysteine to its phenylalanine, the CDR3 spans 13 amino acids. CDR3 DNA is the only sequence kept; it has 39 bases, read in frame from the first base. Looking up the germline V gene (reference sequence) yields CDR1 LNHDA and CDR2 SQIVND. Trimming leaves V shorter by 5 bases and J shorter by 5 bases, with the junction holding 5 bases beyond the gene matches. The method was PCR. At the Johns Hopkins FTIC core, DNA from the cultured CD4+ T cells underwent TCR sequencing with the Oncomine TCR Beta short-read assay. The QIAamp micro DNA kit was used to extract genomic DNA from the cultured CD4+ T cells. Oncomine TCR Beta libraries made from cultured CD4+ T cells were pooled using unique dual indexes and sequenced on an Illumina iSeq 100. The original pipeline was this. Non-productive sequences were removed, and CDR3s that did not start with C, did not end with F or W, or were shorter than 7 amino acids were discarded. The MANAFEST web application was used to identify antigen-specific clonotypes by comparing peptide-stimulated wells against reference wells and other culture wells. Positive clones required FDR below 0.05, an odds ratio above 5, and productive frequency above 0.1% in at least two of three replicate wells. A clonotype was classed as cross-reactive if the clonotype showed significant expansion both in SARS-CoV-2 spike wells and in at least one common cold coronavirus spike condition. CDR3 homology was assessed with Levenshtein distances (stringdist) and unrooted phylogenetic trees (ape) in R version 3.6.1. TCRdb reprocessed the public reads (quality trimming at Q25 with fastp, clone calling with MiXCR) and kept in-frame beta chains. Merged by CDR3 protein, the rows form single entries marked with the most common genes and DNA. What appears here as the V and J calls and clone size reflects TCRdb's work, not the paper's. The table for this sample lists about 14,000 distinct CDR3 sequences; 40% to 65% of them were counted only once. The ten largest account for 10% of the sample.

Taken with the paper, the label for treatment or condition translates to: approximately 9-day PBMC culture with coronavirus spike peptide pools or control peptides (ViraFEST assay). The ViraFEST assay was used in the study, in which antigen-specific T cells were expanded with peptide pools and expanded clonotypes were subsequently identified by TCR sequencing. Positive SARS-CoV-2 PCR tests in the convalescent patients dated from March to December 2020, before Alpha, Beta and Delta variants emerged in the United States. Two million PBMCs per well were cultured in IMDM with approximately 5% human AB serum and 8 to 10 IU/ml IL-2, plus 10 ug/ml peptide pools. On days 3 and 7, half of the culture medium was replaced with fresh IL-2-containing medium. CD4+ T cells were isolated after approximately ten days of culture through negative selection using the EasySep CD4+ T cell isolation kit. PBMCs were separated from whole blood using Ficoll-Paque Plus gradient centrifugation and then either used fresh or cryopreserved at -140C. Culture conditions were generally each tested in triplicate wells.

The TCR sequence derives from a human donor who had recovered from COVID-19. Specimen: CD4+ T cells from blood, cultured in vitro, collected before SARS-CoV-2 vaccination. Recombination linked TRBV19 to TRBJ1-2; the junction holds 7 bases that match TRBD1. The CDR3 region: CASSGGQVYGYTF. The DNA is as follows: TGTGCCAGTAGTGGAGGACAGGTATATGGCTACACCTTC.